This TCR beta chain was found in a study of T-cell memory formation after mild COVID-19. Study-level results: Whereas later expanders leaned CD4+, clones contracting day 15 to 85 showed a balanced CD4/CD8 makeup. Among contracting clones, CD4+ were mainly CM/EM and CD8+ enriched in EMRA.

The V and J ends lost 4 bases and 7 bases, in that order; junction bases with no gene match: 13. Per germline, CDR1 SGHRS and CDR2 YFSETQ. This CDR3 is built from 16 residues. Many counts were recorded for this clonotype. Its antigen is still unknown. A 5'RACE reaction primed in the constant segment made cDNA libraries of TCR alpha and TCR beta, and these carried sample barcodes and UMIs. Via MiXCR, TCRdb re-called the 5' RACE reads, giving one row per CDR3 protein. The sample includes under 250,000 distinct CDR3 sequences, approximately 15% seen only once; the top ten take 2.1%. This chain uses TRBV5-1 with TRBJ2-1; 8 bases are a match to TRBD2. The TCR was taken from an adult woman who had mild COVID-19 (a few samples of this study predate the infection). Cell type and time point are not known. The sequencing input was PBMCs or a T cell subset sorted from them (not recorded which). CDR3 nucleotides: TGCGCCAGCAGCGTGGGTAGCGGGACCCGGTCGAATGAGCAGTTCTTC. Protein sequence: CASSVGSGTRSNEQFF.